This T cell receptor (beta chain) was recovered during a study of cytomegalovirus exposure and HLA in healthy donors. Here immunoSEQ multiplex PCR was the method, and the copy in TCRdb shows in-frame clones only, minus some. Here the sample spans roughly 330,000 clones, about 90% being singletons. With 0 bases removed from V and 0 bases from J, the gap between germline ends came to 12 bases. This CDR3 is 16 amino acids long. The germline V gene encodes CDR1 MGHRA and CDR2 YSYEKL. The origin of this receptor is a woman aged 25 to 39 in good health and CMV-seropositive. Sequencing was performed on PBMCs. V and J are TRBV4-1 and TRBJ2-7, with D hard to call. CDR3 nucleotides: TGCGCCAGCAGCCAAGATTGGAAAGACCTCTCCTACGAGCAGTACTTC. Translated: CASSQDWKDLSYEQYF.